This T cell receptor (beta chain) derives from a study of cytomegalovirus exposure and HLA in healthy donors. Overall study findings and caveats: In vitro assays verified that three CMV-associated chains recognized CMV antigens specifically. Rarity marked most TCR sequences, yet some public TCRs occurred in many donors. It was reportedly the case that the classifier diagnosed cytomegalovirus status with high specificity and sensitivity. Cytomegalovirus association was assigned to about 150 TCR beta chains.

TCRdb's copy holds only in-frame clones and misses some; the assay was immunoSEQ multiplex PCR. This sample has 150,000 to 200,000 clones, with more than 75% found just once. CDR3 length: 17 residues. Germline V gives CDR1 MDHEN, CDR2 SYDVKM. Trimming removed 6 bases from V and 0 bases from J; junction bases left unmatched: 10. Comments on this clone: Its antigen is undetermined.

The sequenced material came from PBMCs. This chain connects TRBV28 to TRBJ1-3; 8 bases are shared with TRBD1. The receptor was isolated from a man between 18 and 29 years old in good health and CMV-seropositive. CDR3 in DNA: TGTGCCAGCAGCCCGGGGGACAGGACCCCCTCTGGAAACACCATATATTTT. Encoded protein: CASSPGDRTPSGNTIYF. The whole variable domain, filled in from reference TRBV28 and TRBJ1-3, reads DVKVTQSSRYLVKRTGEKVFLECVQDMDHENMFWYRQDPGLGLRLIYFSYDVKMKEKGDIPEGYSVSREKKERFSLILESASTNQTSMYLCASSPGDRTPSGNTIYFGEGSWLTVV.